The subject of this entry is one T cell receptor (beta chain). Its antigen is as yet unknown. This sample stems from a study of CXCR3-negative and CXCR3-positive naive CD8 T cells. Findings and limits, study-wide: Naive subsets did not differ in surface CD5, and the authors estimated TCR strength using properties of the TRB CDR3. Memory CD8+ cells had much lower diversity, and both naive subsets had comparably high diversity. Researchers reported similar TRBV-TRBJ usage in naive CXCR3-negative and CXCR3-positive cells, though memory differed.

This CDR3 is built from 15 residues. The libraries of TRB cDNA were constructed through 5' RACE using UMI labels. TCRdb reanalyzed the 5' RACE reads, giving one entry per CDR3 protein sequence and no DNA. This specimen shows roughly 90,000 distinct CDR3 sequences; the ten leading clones hold approximately 1.7%. The receptor was derived from a human donor in good health. Some clones in this sample may be carry-over from other donors' samples. The chain uses TRBV12-3 or TRBV12-4 and TRBJ2-2; TCRdb's D call, TRBD1, is unchecked because there is no DNA. The material sequenced was naive CXCR3- CD8+ T cells from blood. Subset indicated: CD45RO-CCR7+CD27+CD95- naive CD8+ T cells lacking CXCR3 (TNR3-). The CDR3 sequence is CASSPAQGITGELFF.